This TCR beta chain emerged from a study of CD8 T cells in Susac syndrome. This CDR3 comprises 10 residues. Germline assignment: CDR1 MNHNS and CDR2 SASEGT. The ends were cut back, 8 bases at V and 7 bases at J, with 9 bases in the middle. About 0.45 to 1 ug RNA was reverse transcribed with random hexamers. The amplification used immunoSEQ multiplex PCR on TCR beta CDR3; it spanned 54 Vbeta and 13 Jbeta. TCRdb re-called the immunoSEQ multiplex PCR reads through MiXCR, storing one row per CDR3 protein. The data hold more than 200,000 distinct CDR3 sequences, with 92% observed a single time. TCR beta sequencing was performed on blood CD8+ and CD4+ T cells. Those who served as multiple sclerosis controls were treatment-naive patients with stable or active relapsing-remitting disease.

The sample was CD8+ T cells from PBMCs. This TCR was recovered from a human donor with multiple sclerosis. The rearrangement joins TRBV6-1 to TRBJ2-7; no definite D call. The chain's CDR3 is CASHSPEQYF. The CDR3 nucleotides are TGTGCCAGCCACTCTCCGGAGCAGTACTTC.